The 32 T cell receptor beta chains listed next were all sequenced from one sample in a study of blood T cell repertoires in COVID-19. Clones were sequenced by immunoSEQ multiplex PCR, and TCRdb holds only the in-frame ones, with some missing. The table shows around 250,000 clones, with roughly 89% occurring only once. The sequenced material came from peripheral blood. Source of these receptors: a woman aged 30 to 39 with active or convalescent COVID-19.

This rearrangement joins TRBV6-5 to TRBJ1-2; the D gene is possibly TRBD1 (6 bases). Trimming pared 0 bases from V and 10 bases from J, leaving 18 bases between. CDR1 is MNHEY and CDR2 is SVGAGI in the germline V gene. This CDR3 contains 15 residues. The CDR3 here is CASSYSGGRSSTYTF. As DNA, the CDR3 is TGTGCCAGCAGTTACTCCGGGGGGCGAAGTTCAACCTACACCTTC.

The V gene is TRBV6-5, the J gene TRBJ2-3, with D possibly being TRBD1 (5 bases). The CDR3 is 14 amino acids. Germline V gene lookup returns CDR1 MNHEY and CDR2 SVGAGI. Trimming took 7 bases from V and 2 from J, leaving 13 bases between them. CDR3 in amino acids: CASTPGILTDTQYF. The CDR3 DNA reads as TGTGCCAGCACCCCAGGGATCCTCACAGATACGCAGTATTTT.

Regarding this clone: Other nucleotide sequences from this sample produce the same CDR3. V gene TRBV3-1 (or the pseudogene TRBV3-2) combines with J gene TRBJ2-5, with 15 bases fitting TRBD2. The junction had 7 bases not matched to a gene; V was cut back by 1 base and J by 1 base. In germline, CDR1 is LGHDT, CDR2 YNNKEL (reference sequence). This CDR3 region has 19 residues. The CDR3 loop is CASSQGGLAGGLFQETQYF. The CDR3, as DNA: TGTGCCAGCAGCCAAGGGGGACTAGCGGGGGGCCTGTTCCAAGAGACCCAGTACTTC.

The chain joins TRBV4-3 to TRBJ2-1; possible D gene TRBD2, 7 bases. Trimming shortened V by 0 bases and J by 8 bases, and 11 bases separated the two germline ends. This CDR3 region has 14 residues. Germline V gene sequence: CDR1 LGHNA, CDR2 YSLEER. CDR3 amino acids: CASSQDRGGDEQFF. In nucleotides, the CDR3 is TGCGCCAGCAGCCAAGATAGGGGGGGCGATGAGCAGTTCTTC.

The genes are TRBV27 and TRBJ2-1; 8 bases agree with TRBD1. Germline CDR1 reads MNHEY; CDR2 reads SMNVEV (reference sequence). CDR3 length: 15 residues. V shed 5 bases and J 3 bases; nucleotides not matched to a gene: 6. DNA for the CDR3: TGTGCCAGCAGTCCCACAGGGGGTCTCTACAATGAGCAGTTCTTC. It codes for CASSPTGGLYNEQFF.

The chain links TRBV5-1 to TRBJ2-1; 10 bases map to TRBD2. The V and J ends lost 2 bases and 3 bases, in that order; junction bases with no gene match: 5. The CDR3 is made up of 16 amino acids. Germline CDR1 and CDR2: SGHRS and YFSETQ. CDR3 region: CASSFGASGGYNEQFF. The DNA of the CDR3 is TGCGCCAGCAGCTTTGGGGCTAGCGGGGGCTACAATGAGCAGTTCTTC.

This clone was picked up a small number of times. This chain joins TRBV5-5 and TRBJ2-5; no reliable D call. Trimming removed 0 bases at V and 0 bases at J, with 6 bases between. The length of the CDR3 is 14 residues. The V gene's germline CDR1 is SGHKS and CDR2 YYEKEE (reference sequence). The CDR3, as DNA: TGTGCCAGCAGCTTGGACCCTAACCAAGAGACCCAGTACTTC. This gives the protein CASSLDPNQETQYF.

This clone was picked up a small number of times. V is TRBV30 and J is TRBJ1-2; maybe TRBD1 (5 bases). V was pared by 0 bases and J by 6 bases, with 17 bases between. This CDR3 comprises 15 residues. CDR1 and CDR2 from the germline V gene are GTSNPN and SVGIG (reference sequence). The CDR3 bases are TGTGCCTGGAGTGTACCTAAGGGGCCAACGGATGGCTACACCTTC. Amino acid sequence: CAWSVPKGPTDGYTF.

CDR3 protein: CASSVQGRGDGYTF. The CDR3 DNA sequence: TGTGCCAGCAGTGTACAGGGGCGCGGGGATGGCTACACCTTC. The chain links TRBV27 to TRBJ1-2; 7 positions match TRBD1. This CDR3 spans 14 amino acids. J gave up 6 bases and V 5 bases, and 9 bases lay outside the gene matches. CDR1 and CDR2 (germline): MNHEY, SMNVEV (reference sequence).

The chain uses TRBV19 and TRBJ1-2, with D unclear. Germline V gives CDR1 LNHDA, CDR2 SQIVND (reference sequence). V was pared by 7 bases and J by 7 bases, with 22 bases between. The CDR3 is made up of 15 amino acids. The CDR3 protein is CASTDPHRVVSGYTF. As DNA, the CDR3 is TGTGCCAGTACCGATCCGCACCGGGTTGTGAGTGGCTACACCTTC.

The chain joins TRBV10-3 to TRBJ1-1; D is undetermined. Between the trimmed V and J ends, which lost 2 bases and 12 bases, there was a span of 10 bases. CDR1 ENHRY and CDR2 SYGVKD come from the germline V gene. The CDR3 extends over 11 amino acids. CDR3 amino acids: CAISEGSSTFF. DNA for the CDR3: TGTGCCATCAGTGAGGGGAGCTCAACTTTCTTT.

The chain couples TRBV4-1 to TRBJ2-4, with D possibly matching TRBD2 (5 bases). CDR1 is MGHRA and CDR2 is YSYEKL in the germline V gene. The ends were cut back, 0 bases at V and 7 bases at J, with 16 bases in the middle. This CDR3 is 16 amino acids long. CDR3 amino acids: CASSQDRGNVNNIQYF. CDR3 DNA sequence: TGCGCCAGCAGCCAAGATAGAGGGAACGTGAACAACATTCAGTACTTC.

The chain joins TRBV5-6 to TRBJ1-1, with 8 bases aligning to TRBD1. The CDR3 sequence is 14 residues long. V was pared by 3 bases and J by 3 bases, with 4 bases of the junction left unmatched. In germline, CDR1 is SGHDT, CDR2 YYEEEE. CDR3 sequence (DNA): TGTGCCAGCAGCTCGGGGACAGGTTACACTGAAGCTTTCTTT. Translated, it gives CASSSGTGYTEAFF.

V gene TRBV21-1 combines with J gene TRBJ2-7; the table assigns TRBD2, which was not confirmed against the DNA. TRBV21-1 is a known pseudogene. This CDR3 contains 15 residues. The CDR3 protein is CASSNWRAGPYEQYF. For the CDR3, the DNA is TGTGCCAGCAGCAATTGGCGGGCGGGGCCCTACGAGCAGTACTTC.

This chain connects TRBV5-1 to TRBJ2-1; maybe TRBD2 (5 bases). This CDR3 region has 12 residues. Germline V gives CDR1 SGHRS, CDR2 YFSETQ. V shed 4 bases and J shed 9 bases, with 11 bases lying between them. The DNA of the CDR3 is TGCGCCAGCAGCCCCAACCGGGGTGAGCAGTTCTTC. Translating it yields CASSPNRGEQFF.

The chain combines TRBV12-3 or TRBV12-4 with TRBJ2-3; maybe TRBD2 (7 bases). Trimming shortened V by 8 bases and J by 6 bases, and 12 bases separated the two germline ends. This CDR3 contains 12 residues. This chain's CDR3 is CASGGGLDTQYF. The DNA for the CDR3 is TGTGCCAGCGGGGGGGGCCTGGATACGCAGTATTTT.

In the case of this clone: The same CDR3 is also encoded by other DNA sequences in this sample. The CDR3 sequence: CASSPGQGQETQYF. CDR3 in DNA: TGTGCCAGTAGTCCCGGACAGGGACAAGAGACCCAGTACTTC. The chain carries TRBV19 and TRBJ2-5; 8 bases line up with TRBD1. The CDR3 length is 14 residues. Germline CDR1 LNHDA, CDR2 SQIVND (reference sequence). The junction had 4 bases not matched to a gene; V was cut back by 5 bases and J by 2 bases.

The chain recombines TRBV5-1 with TRBJ2-5; the D gene is possibly TRBD2 (6 bases). The CDR3 length is 14 residues. Trimming left V 4 bases short and J 5 bases short, with 15 bases between. CDR1 SGHRS and CDR2 YFSETQ come from the germline V gene. CDR3 sequence (DNA): TGCGCCAGCAGCCACTCGGAGGGAAGGGAGACCCAGTACTTC. Its translation is CASSHSEGRETQYF.

This chain joins TRBV15 and TRBJ1-2; D gene ambiguous. Trimming removed 0 bases at V and 6 bases at J, with 8 bases between. Germline V lookup: CDR1 LNHNV, CDR2 YYDKDF (reference sequence). This CDR3 comprises 13 residues. In nucleotides, the CDR3 is TGTGCCACCAGCAGAGATCCCGAGAATGGCTACACCTTC. Protein sequence: CATSRDPENGYTF.

The rearrangement joins TRBV19 to TRBJ2-4; D is perhaps TRBD1 (5 bases). Germline CDR1 and CDR2: LNHDA and SQIVND (reference sequence). Trimming took off 6 bases at V and 4 bases at J, with 19 bases between the two ends. This CDR3 has 16 amino acids. The CDR3 reads CASRPGHSLGKNIQYF. DNA of the CDR3: TGTGCCAGTAGACCCGGACACTCCCTGGGGAAAAACATTCAGTACTTC.

The V call is TRBV19, the J call TRBJ2-3; D is possibly TRBD1 (5 bases). Deletions cut 3 bases from V and 2 bases from J, with 12 bases between. Germline V gene data show CDR1 as LNHDA and CDR2 as SQIVND (reference sequence). The CDR3 covers 15 residues. The CDR3 DNA reads TGTGCCAGTAGTATCTTTGGGGCGAACACAGATACGCAGTATTTT. This codes for CASSIFGANTDTQYF.

This chain uses TRBV2 with TRBJ1-3; D is uncertain. The CDR3 covers 13 residues. V was trimmed by 3 bases and J by 2 bases, leaving 5 bases between them. Germline CDR1 reads SNHLY; CDR2 reads FYNNEI. CDR3 loop: CASSDSPGNTIYF. As DNA, the CDR3 is TGTGCCAGCAGTGACAGTCCTGGAAACACCATATATTTT.

This rearrangement joins TRBV27 to TRBJ1-1, with 8 nucleotides matching TRBD1. Per germline, CDR1 MNHEY and CDR2 SMNVEV (reference sequence). The CDR3 spans 16 residues. The J segment lost 1 base and the V segment lost 6 bases, leaving 10 bases of the junction unmatched. For the CDR3, the DNA is TGTGCCAGCAGACGATCTACCGGGACAGGGAACACTGAAGCTTTCTTT. Its translation is CASRRSTGTGNTEAFF.

This clone was seen a few times. The chain is built from TRBV28 and TRBJ2-2, with 9 bases aligning to TRBD1. CDR1 and CDR2 from the germline V gene are MDHEN and SYDVKM. The CDR3 runs 16 residues. Trimming cost V 3 bases and J 6 bases; bases outside gene matches: 8. CDR3 amino acids: CASSFRPGTGPGELFF. Written as DNA, the CDR3 is TGTGCCAGCAGTTTCCGTCCCGGGACAGGGCCCGGGGAGCTGTTTTTT.

The chain has TRBV18 and TRBJ2-7; the D gene is possibly TRBD1 (5 bases). Per the germline V gene, CDR1 is KGHSH and CDR2 is LQKENI. With 3 bases removed from V and 3 bases from J, the gap between germline ends came to 12 bases. The CDR3 runs 14 residues. DNA of the CDR3: TGTGCCAGCTCACCGGGGCAGGCAGACTACGAGCAGTACTTC. Protein sequence: CASSPGQADYEQYF. The whole variable domain, remainder taken from reference TRBV18 and TRBJ2-7, is NAGVMQNPRHLVRRRGQEARLRCSPMKGHSHVYWYRQLPEEGLKFMVYLQKENIIDESGMPKERFSAEFPKEGPSILRIQQVVRGDSAAYFCASSPGQADYEQYFGPGTRLTVT.

The V and J genes are TRBV7-9 and TRBJ1-4; 9 bases are a match to TRBD1. This CDR3 is built from 14 residues. V trimming: 5 bases; J trimming: 7 bases; junction bases outside the gene matches: 5. CDR1 is SEHNR, CDR2 FQNEAQ, per germline (reference sequence). The CDR3 bases are TGTGCCAGCAGCCGTGGGGACAGGGCTGAAAAACTGTTTTTT. Protein product: CASSRGDRAEKLFF.

V usage is TRBV27 and J usage is TRBJ1-3; maybe TRBD1 (5 bases). The CDR3 extends over 16 amino acids. The V end was cut by 6 bases, the J end by 0 bases, with 15 bases between. Per the germline V gene, CDR1 is MNHEY and CDR2 is SMNVEV (reference sequence). CDR3 residues: CASSPGDSSSGNTIYF. CDR3 bases: TGTGCCAGCAGCCCGGGAGACAGCAGCTCTGGAAACACCATATATTTT.

The chain has TRBV4-3 and TRBJ1-2, with TRBD1 identical over 7 bases. The CDR3 is 13 residues long. V lost 3 bases to trimming and J lost 7 bases; unmatched junction nucleotides: 5. The V gene's germline CDR1 is LGHNA and CDR2 YSLEER. In DNA form, the CDR3 reads TGCGCCAGCAGCCACCGACAGGGCATTGGCTACACCTTC. Translation: CASSHRQGIGYTF.

The genes are TRBV20-1 and TRBJ1-1, with D possibly matching TRBD1 (6 bases). Per the germline V gene, CDR1 is DFQATT and CDR2 is SNEGSKA (reference sequence). This CDR3 contains 14 residues. The V gene lost 3 bases and the J gene lost 1 base, with 12 bases spanning the gap. The DNA for the CDR3 is TGCAGTGCTAGTTTCTCACAGGGGAACACTGAAGCTTTCTTT. This sequence encodes CSASFSQGNTEAFF.

CDR3: CAISVLHRSDTEAFF. CDR3 nucleotide sequence: TGTGCCATCAGTGTACTCCACAGGTCAGACACTGAAGCTTTCTTT. The J gene is TRBJ1-1, the V gene TRBV10-3, with D possibly matching TRBD1 (5 bases). Trimming removed 4 bases from V and 3 bases from J, with 15 bases in between. CDR3 length: 15 residues. Germline V lookup: CDR1 ENHRY, CDR2 SYGVKD.

The chain joins TRBV5-1 to TRBJ2-3; perhaps TRBD2 as D (6 bases). V was trimmed by 2 bases and J by 5 bases, leaving 15 bases between them. Germline V lookup: CDR1 SGHRS, CDR2 YFSETQ. The CDR3 is 15 amino acids. The CDR3 DNA reads TGCGCCAGCAGCTTACGGGGAGGCAATCAAGATACGCAGTATTTT. Protein sequence: CASSLRGGNQDTQYF.

This rearrangement joins TRBV7-2 to TRBJ1-4, with 8 bases matching TRBD1. J was trimmed by 0 bases and V by 3 bases; bases with no gene match: 3. Per germline, CDR1 SGHTA and CDR2 FQGNSA. This CDR3 has 16 residues. The CDR3 protein is CASSFRGQPTNEKLFF. CDR3 in DNA: TGTGCCAGCAGCTTCAGGGGGCAGCCAACTAATGAAAAACTGTTTTTT.